One and the same sample provided the 20 T cell receptor beta chains below, sequenced in a study of cytomegalovirus exposure and HLA in healthy donors (dated by TCRdb to the late 2010s). Library construction relied on the immunoSEQ multiplex PCR assay. For the multiplex PCR, a mixture combining 60 forward primers for TCR Vbeta segments and 13 reverse primers for TCR Jbeta segments was used. In TCRdb, the immuneACCESS table is reduced to in-frame sequences with V and J assigned. These tables do not hold every clone; where another copy was compared, an unresolved V gene accounts for under half, and the others remain unexplained. Here the sample has 100,000 to 150,000 clones; about three quarters occur a single time. The biggest ten clones account for about 7.8% of the sample. Sequencing input: PBMCs. These receptor sequences come from a middle-aged woman in good health and CMV-seropositive.

The chain combines TRBV4-3 with TRBJ1-4, with a weak D call TRBD1 (5 bases). The germline CDR1 and CDR2 sequences are LGHNA and YSLEER. The CDR3 runs 18 residues. The V end was cut by 1 base, the J end by 7 bases, with 22 bases between. The CDR3 here is CASSQGPGLYRSGEKLFF. CDR3 DNA sequence: TGCGCCAGCAGCCAAGGACCGGGACTATATAGGTCAGGTGAAAAACTGTTTTTT.

The gene calls are TRBV5-6 and TRBJ1-2; maybe TRBD1 (6 bases). The CDR3 contains 13 residues. Trimming removed 4 bases at V and 5 bases at J, with 12 bases between. Germline V gives CDR1 SGHDT, CDR2 YYEEEE. The CDR3 nucleotides are TGTGCCAGCAGCCGGGGGGCTATGTATGGCTACACCTTC. Amino acids: CASSRGAMYGYTF. The whole variable domain, filled in from reference TRBV5-6 and TRBJ1-2, reads DAGVTQSPTHLIKTRGQQVTLRCSPKSGHDTVSWYQQALGQGPQFIFQYYEEEERQRGNFPDRFSGHQFPNYSSELNVNALLLGDSALYLCASSRGAMYGYTFGSGTRLTVV.

The rearrangement joins TRBV29-1 to TRBJ1-2; no definite D call. Germline lookup yields CDR1 SQVTM and CDR2 ANQGSEA. V gave up 5 bases and J gave up 8 bases, with 21 bases separating them. The CDR3 extends over 14 amino acids. The CDR3 spells CSVMVSAGSGGYTF. In DNA, the CDR3 is TGCAGCGTTATGGTCAGCGCAGGATCGGGGGGCTACACCTTC.

This chain uses TRBV13 with TRBJ1-4; tentative D call: TRBD1 (5 bases). Germline V gene data show CDR1 as PRHDT and CDR2 as FYEKMQ (reference sequence). Trimming shortened V by 5 bases and J by 3 bases, and 13 bases separated the two germline ends. The CDR3 totals 15 residues. This CDR3 reads CASSQLRGANEKLFF. Here the CDR3 DNA reads TGTGCCAGCAGCCAATTAAGGGGCGCTAATGAAAAACTGTTTTTT.

This chain links TRBV4-3 with TRBJ2-7; TRBD1 might be the D (6 bases). V lost 0 bases, J lost 6 bases, and 15 bases lay in between. The CDR3 is 15 amino acids. From germline, CDR1 is LGHNA and CDR2 YSLEER. CDR3 loop: CASSQEENRESEQYF. In DNA form, the CDR3 reads TGCGCCAGCAGCCAAGAGGAAAACAGGGAGAGCGAGCAGTACTTC.

This clone was counted a few times. The rearrangement joins TRBV14 to TRBJ2-1, with 7 bases identical to TRBD1. The V segment lost 2 bases and the J segment 4 bases; nucleotides outside the gene matches: 8. Germline V gene sequence: CDR1 SGHDN, CDR2 FVKESK. The CDR3 runs 16 residues. DNA of the CDR3: TGTGCCAGCAGCCAAAGCTCCGGGACAGCATACAATGAGCAGTTCTTC. Amino acid sequence: CASSQSSGTAYNEQFF.

Only one count was recorded for this clone. The identical CDR3 is also encoded by other nucleotide sequences in the sample. The rearrangement links TRBV4-3 to TRBJ2-5; TRBD1 might be the D (6 bases). The V end was cut by 0 bases, the J end by 5 bases, with 13 bases between. CDR1 is LGHNA and CDR2 is YSLEER in the germline V gene. The length of the CDR3 is 15 residues. The CDR3 is CASSQEVGGWETQYF. The CDR3 coding sequence is TGCGCCAGCAGCCAAGAAGTAGGGGGTTGGGAGACCCAGTACTTC.

The chain is built from TRBV5-1 and TRBJ1-4, with a possible D match to TRBD1 (5 bases). With 3 bases removed from V and 6 bases from J, the gap between germline ends came to 12 bases. This CDR3 comprises 14 residues. CDR1 and CDR2 (germline): SGHRS, YFSETQ. The DNA of the CDR3 is TGCGCCAGCAGCTCCCAGGGAAGGGATGAAAAACTGTTTTTT. Translation: CASSSQGRDEKLFF.

Points on this clone: The sample carries other DNA sequences with the same CDR3. V and J are TRBV5-1 and TRBJ1-6, with D maybe TRBD1 (5 bases). This CDR3 is 15 amino acids long. CDR1 is SGHRS, CDR2 YFSETQ, per germline. Trimming pared 0 bases from V and 6 bases from J, leaving 10 bases between. CDR3 nucleotide sequence: TGCGCCAGCAGCTTGGGTACAGGTAGTAATTCACCCCTCCACTTT. Amino acid sequence: CASSLGTGSNSPLHF.

The rearrangement links TRBV6-5 to TRBJ1-1; D unclear. The germline V gene has CDR1 MNHEY and CDR2 SVGAGI. Deletions cut 7 bases from V and 7 bases from J, with 13 bases between. The CDR3 has 12 amino acids. Written as DNA, the CDR3 is TGTGCCAGCAAGGGAGGTGTAGATGAAGCTTTCTTT. Translation gives CASKGGVDEAFF.

This chain joins TRBV7-2 and TRBJ1-4, with a weak D call TRBD1 (6 bases). The germline V and J ends were trimmed by 2 bases and 4 bases, with 20 bases remaining between them. CDR1 and CDR2 from the germline V gene are SGHTA and FQGNSA. The length of the CDR3 is 18 residues. The CDR3 DNA reads TGTGCCAGCAGCTTAAGGGGGGGGCAGGGAACTGATAATGAAAAACTGTTTTTT. This translates into CASSLRGGQGTDNEKLFF.

The gene calls are TRBV9 and TRBJ1-4; the D is unclear. Germline CDR1 and CDR2: SGDLS and YYNGEE. V lost 4 bases and J 10 bases, leaving 11 bases between the germline ends. The length of the CDR3 is 12 residues. CDR3 DNA: TGTGCCAGCAGCCCCGCCTCGGGAAAACTGTTTTTT. Protein: CASSPASGKLFF.

The table lists this clone with a count of one. The V and J genes are TRBV18 and TRBJ2-4; 8 bases match TRBD1. CDR3 length equals 21 residues. Germline V lookup: CDR1 KGHSH, CDR2 LQKENI. The ends lost 3 bases at V and 0 bases at J; junction bases unmatched: 19. The CDR3 sequence is CASSPSPGQVNPILAKNIQYF. For the CDR3, the DNA is TGTGCCAGCTCACCGTCACCGGGACAGGTAAACCCTATTCTAGCCAAAAACATTCAGTACTTC. The complete variable domain, with remaining parts taken from reference TRBV18 and TRBJ2-4, reads NAGVMQNPRHLVRRRGQEARLRCSPMKGHSHVYWYRQLPEEGLKFMVYLQKENIIDESGMPKERFSAEFPKEGPSILRIQQVVRGDSAAYFCASSPSPGQVNPILAKNIQYFGAGTRLSVL.

Turning to this clone: In the same sample, other DNA sequences code for this CDR3. The chain employs TRBV15 and TRBJ1-4; 7 bases are a match to TRBD1. Unmatched junction bases numbered 1, after V lost 3 bases and J lost 3 bases. Germline V gene lookup returns CDR1 LNHNV and CDR2 YYDKDF (reference sequence). The CDR3 totals 14 residues. Here the CDR3 DNA reads TGTGCCACCAGCAGGCAGGGGGCTAATGAAAAACTGTTTTTT. It encodes CATSRQGANEKLFF.

The chain is built from TRBV6-5 and TRBJ1-5, with D possibly matching TRBD1 (5 bases). Germline lookup yields CDR1 MNHEY and CDR2 SVGAGI. The CDR3 loop spans 14 amino acids. The V gene lost 3 bases and the J gene lost 5 bases, with 11 bases spanning the gap. The CDR3 DNA is TGTGCCAGCAGTTATCGGGGGAAAGATCAGCCCCAGCATTTT. Its translation is CASSYRGKDQPQHF.

V usage is TRBV14 and J usage is TRBJ1-1; tentative D call: TRBD1 (6 bases). The germline CDR1 and CDR2 sequences are SGHDN and FVKESK. This CDR3 contains 13 residues. V lost 5 bases and J 5 bases, leaving 12 bases between the germline ends. The DNA of the CDR3 is TGTGCCAGCAGCAAGGCCAGGGGAACTGAAGCTTTCTTT. It is translated as CASSKARGTEAFF.

This clone was seen more than once but under ten times. CDR3 bases: TGTGCCAGCAGCTTAGGTGTGGGAGGGGTCAATGAGCAGTTCTTC. Residues: CASSLGVGGVNEQFF. The genes are TRBV13 and TRBJ2-1; 7 bases are shared with TRBD2. The J segment lost 6 bases and the V segment lost 0 bases, leaving 5 bases of the junction unmatched. Germline V gene sequence: CDR1 PRHDT, CDR2 FYEKMQ (reference sequence). This CDR3 is 15 amino acids long.

The chain employs TRBV2 and TRBJ2-7, with 7 bases lining up with TRBD1. Trimming at V came to 5 bases and at J to 0 bases, leaving 4 bases not matched to a gene. The CDR3 totals 14 residues. Germline assignment: CDR1 SNHLY and CDR2 FYNNEI. CDR3 DNA: TGTGCCAGCAGTAGGGGACAGAGCTCCTACGAGCAGTACTTC. Protein sequence: CASSRGQSSYEQYF.

This sequence joins TRBV6-1 and TRBJ1-1, with 8 bases matching TRBD1. Germline V lookup: CDR1 MNHNS, CDR2 SASEGT. The CDR3 totals 14 residues. Trimming took 6 bases from V and 1 from J; bases not matched to a gene: 4. The CDR3 reads CASRIDRGNTEAFF. CDR3 coding DNA: TGTGCCAGCAGGATCGACAGGGGGAACACTGAAGCTTTCTTT.

The CDR3 region has the DNA TGTGCCAGCAGTTTAGACAGGGGGGGGCCTGGCTACACCTTC. As protein: CASSLDRGGPGYTF. This chain connects TRBV6-5 to TRBJ1-2; TRBD1 matches at 9 bases. V trimming: 4 bases; J trimming: 7 bases; junction bases outside the gene matches: 7. The length of the CDR3 is 14 residues. Germline V gene lookup returns CDR1 MNHEY and CDR2 SVGAGI.